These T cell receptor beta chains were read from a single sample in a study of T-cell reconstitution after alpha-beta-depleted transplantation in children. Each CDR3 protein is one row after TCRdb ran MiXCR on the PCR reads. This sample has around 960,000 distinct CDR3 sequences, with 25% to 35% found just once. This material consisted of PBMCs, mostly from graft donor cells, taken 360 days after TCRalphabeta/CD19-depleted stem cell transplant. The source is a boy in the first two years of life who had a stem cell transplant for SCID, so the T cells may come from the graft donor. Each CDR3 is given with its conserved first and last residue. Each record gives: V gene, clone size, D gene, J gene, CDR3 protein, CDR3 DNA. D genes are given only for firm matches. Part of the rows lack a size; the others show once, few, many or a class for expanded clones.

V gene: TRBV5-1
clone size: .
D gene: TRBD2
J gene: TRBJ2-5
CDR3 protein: CASSFARGYQETQYF
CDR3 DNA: TGCGCCAGCAGCTTTGCGCGGGGGTACCAAGAGACCCAGTACTTC

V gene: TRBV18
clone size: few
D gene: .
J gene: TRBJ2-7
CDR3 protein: CASSLDVALEQYF
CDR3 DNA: TGTGCCAGCTCACTGGACGTTGCTTTAGAGCAGTACTTC

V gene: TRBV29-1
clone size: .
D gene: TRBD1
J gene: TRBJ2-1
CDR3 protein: CSVDIGDRGRGEQFF
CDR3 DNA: TGCAGCGTTGATATCGGGGACAGGGGGCGAGGTGAGCAGTTCTTC

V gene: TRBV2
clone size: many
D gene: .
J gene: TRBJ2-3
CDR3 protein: CASSEARGALSTDTQYF
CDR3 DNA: TGTGCCAGCAGTGAAGCGAGGGGGGCCCTGAGCACAGATACGCAGTATTTT

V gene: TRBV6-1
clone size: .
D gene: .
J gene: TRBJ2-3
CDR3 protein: CASSRDITDTQYF
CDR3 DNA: TGTGCCAGCAGCAGGGACATCACAGATACGCAGTATTTT

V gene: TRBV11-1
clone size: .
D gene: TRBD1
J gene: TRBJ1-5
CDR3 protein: CASSLWAPTGTVNQPQHF
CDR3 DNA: TGTGCCAGCAGCTTATGGGCCCCCACCGGGACAGTCAATCAGCCCCAGCATTTT

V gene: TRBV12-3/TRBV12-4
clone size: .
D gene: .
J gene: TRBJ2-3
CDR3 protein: CASRGTGTDTQYF
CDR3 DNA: TGTGCCAGCAGGGGAACTGGCACAGATACGCAGTATTTT

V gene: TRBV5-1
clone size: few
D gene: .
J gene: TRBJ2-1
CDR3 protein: CASSSGALFNEQFF
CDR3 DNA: TGCGCCAGCAGCTCAGGGGCATTATTCAATGAGCAGTTCTTC

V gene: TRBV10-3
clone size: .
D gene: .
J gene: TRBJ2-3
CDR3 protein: CAISELGRSTDTQYF
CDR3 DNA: TGTGCCATCAGTGAGTTGGGAAGAAGCACAGATACGCAGTATTTT

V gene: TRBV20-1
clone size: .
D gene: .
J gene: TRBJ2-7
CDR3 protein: CSAGVGGTYEQYF
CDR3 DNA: TGCAGTGCTGGGGTTGGTGGGACCTACGAGCAGTACTTC

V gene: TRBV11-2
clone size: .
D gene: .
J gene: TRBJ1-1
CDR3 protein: CASSPGLFEAFF
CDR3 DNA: TGTGCCAGCAGCCCCGGACTCTTTGAAGCTTTCTTT

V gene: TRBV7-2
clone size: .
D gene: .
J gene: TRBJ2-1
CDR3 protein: CASSPLPYTMGQFF
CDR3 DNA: TGTGCCAGCAGCCCACTACCGTACACGATGGGGCAGTTCTTC

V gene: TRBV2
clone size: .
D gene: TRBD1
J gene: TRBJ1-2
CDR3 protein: CASNSGQGIYGYTF
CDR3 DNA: TGTGCCAGCAACTCCGGACAGGGGATCTATGGCTACACCTTC

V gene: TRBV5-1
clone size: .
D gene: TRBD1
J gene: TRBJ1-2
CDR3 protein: CASSFGTGGYGYTF
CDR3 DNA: TGCGCCAGCAGTTTTGGGACAGGCGGCTATGGCTACACCTTC

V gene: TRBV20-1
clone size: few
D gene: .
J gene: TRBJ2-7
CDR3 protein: CSARRAWGPDYEQYF
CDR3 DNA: TGCAGTGCGAGACGCGCTTGGGGGCCAGATTATGAGCAGTACTTC

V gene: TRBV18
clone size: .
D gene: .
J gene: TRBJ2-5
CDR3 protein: CASSRPGEETQYF
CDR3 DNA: TGTGCCAGCTCACGACCGGGAGAAGAGACCCAGTACTTC

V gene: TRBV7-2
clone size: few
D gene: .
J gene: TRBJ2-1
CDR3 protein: CASSLLGQPNEQFF
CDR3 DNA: TGTGCCAGCAGCTTATTGGGCCAGCCCAATGAGCAGTTCTTC

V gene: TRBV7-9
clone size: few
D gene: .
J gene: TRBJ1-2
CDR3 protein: CASSLTNAGFYGYTF
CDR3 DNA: TGTGCCAGCAGCCTTACGAACGCAGGATTCTATGGCTACACCTTC

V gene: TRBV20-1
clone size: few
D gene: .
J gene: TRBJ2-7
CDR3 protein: CSASRQKLYEQYF
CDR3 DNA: TGCAGTGCCTCCCGACAGAAACTCTACGAGCAGTACTTC

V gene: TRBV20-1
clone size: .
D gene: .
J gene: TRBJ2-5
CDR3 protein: CSARDHGAGGETQYF
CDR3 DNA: TGCAGTGCTAGAGATCACGGAGCTGGGGGGGAGACCCAGTACTTC

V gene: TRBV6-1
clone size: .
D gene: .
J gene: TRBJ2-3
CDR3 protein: CASRGGGIGTDTQYF
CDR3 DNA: TGTGCCAGCAGGGGGGGCGGTATCGGCACAGATACGCAGTATTTT

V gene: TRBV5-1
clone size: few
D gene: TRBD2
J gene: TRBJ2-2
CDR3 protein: CASSLAGAHTGELFF
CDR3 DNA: TGCGCCAGCAGCTTAGCGGGGGCCCACACCGGGGAGCTGTTTTTT

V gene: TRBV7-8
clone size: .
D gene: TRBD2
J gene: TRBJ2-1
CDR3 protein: CASSLGTARGYNEQFF
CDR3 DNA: TGTGCCAGCAGCTTAGGTACGGCGCGGGGGTACAATGAGCAGTTCTTC

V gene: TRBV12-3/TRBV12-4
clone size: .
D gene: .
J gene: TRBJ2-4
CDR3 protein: CASRVLEVGNIQYF
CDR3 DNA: TGTGCCAGCAGAGTACTTGAAGTCGGAAACATTCAGTACTTC

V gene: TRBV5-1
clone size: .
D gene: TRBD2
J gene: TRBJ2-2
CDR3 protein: CASFLVAGISNTGELFF
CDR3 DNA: TGCGCCAGCTTTCTGGTAGCGGGGATTTCGAACACCGGGGAGCTGTTTTTT

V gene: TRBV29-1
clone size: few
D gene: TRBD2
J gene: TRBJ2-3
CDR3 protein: CSVRTSGRPDTQYF
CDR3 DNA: TGCAGCGTGCGGACTAGCGGCCGGCCAGATACGCAGTATTTT

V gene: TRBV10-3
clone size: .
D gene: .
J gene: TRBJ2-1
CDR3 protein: CAISESGREGEQFF
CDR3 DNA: TGTGCCATCAGCGAGTCGGGCAGGGAAGGTGAGCAGTTCTTC

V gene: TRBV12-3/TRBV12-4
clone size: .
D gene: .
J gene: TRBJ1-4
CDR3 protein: CASSLHGPEKLFF
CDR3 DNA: TGTGCCAGCAGTTTGCACGGACCTGAAAAACTGTTTTTT

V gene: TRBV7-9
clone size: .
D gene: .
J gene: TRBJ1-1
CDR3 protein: CASSLVGEWTEAFF
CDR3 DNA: TGTGCCAGCAGCTTAGTCGGGGAATGGACTGAAGCTTTCTTT

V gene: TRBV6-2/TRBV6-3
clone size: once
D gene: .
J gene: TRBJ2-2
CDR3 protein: CASSGLHPRRTGELFF
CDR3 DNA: TGTGCCAGCAGCGGACTCCACCCGAGGAGGACCGGGGAGCTGTTTTTT

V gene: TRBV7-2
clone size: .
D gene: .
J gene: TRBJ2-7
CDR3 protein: CASSFQSSSYEQYF
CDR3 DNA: TGTGCCAGCAGCTTCCAATCCAGCTCCTACGAGCAGTACTTC

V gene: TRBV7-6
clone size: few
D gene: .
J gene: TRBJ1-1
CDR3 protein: CASSPPRTGWGTEAFF
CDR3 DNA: TGTGCCAGCAGCCCACCTCGGACGGGTTGGGGGACTGAAGCTTTCTTT

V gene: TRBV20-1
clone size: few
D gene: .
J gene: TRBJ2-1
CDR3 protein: CSASNEQFF
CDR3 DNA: TGCAGTGCTAGCAATGAGCAGTTCTTC

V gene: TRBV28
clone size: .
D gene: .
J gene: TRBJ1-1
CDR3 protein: CASSTSRGVGTEAFF
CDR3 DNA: TGTGCCAGCAGTACCTCTCGTGGCGTTGGCACTGAAGCTTTCTTT

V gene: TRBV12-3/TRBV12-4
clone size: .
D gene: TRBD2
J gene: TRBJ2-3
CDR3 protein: CASRGLAGGHLDTQYF
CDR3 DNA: TGTGCCAGCAGGGGACTAGCGGGGGGGCATCTAGATACGCAGTATTTT

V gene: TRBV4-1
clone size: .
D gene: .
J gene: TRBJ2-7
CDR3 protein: CASSQLSGTQQYF
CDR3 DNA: TGCGCCAGCAGCCAATTGTCGGGGACACAGCAGTACTTC

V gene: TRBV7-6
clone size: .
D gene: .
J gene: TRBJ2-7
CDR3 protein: CASSLVVGGTAAYEQYF
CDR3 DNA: TGTGCCAGCAGCTTAGTGGTTGGGGGAACGGCCGCCTACGAGCAGTACTTC

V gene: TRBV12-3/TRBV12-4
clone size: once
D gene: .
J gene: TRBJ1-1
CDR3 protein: CASRPERSTEAFF
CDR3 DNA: TGTGCCAGCAGGCCCGAAAGGTCCACTGAAGCTTTCTTT

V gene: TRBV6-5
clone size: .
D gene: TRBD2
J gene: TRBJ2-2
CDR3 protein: CASRYGRLAGYTGELFF
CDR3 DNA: TGTGCCAGCCGTTACGGGAGGCTAGCGGGGTACACCGGGGAGCTGTTTTTT

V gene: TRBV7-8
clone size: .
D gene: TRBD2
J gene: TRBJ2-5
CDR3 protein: CASSLTSVTETQYF
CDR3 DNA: TGTGCCAGCAGCTTAACTAGCGTGACAGAGACCCAGTACTTC

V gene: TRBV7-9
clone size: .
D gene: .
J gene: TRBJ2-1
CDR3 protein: CASSLDTGVPNEQFF
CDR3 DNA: TGTGCCAGCAGCTTAGACACCGGGGTACCCAATGAGCAGTTCTTC

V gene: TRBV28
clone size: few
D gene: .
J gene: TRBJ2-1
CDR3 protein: CASSFGYSPSYNEQFF
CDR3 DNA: TGTGCCAGCAGTTTTGGGTACAGCCCGTCCTACAATGAGCAGTTCTTC

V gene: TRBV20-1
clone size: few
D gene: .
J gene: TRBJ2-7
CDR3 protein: CSARKGMPYEQYF
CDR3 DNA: TGCAGTGCTAGGAAGGGGATGCCCTACGAGCAGTACTTC

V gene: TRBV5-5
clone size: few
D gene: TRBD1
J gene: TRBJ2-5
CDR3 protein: CASSGSRGQAETQYF
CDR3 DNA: TGTGCCAGCAGCGGCAGCCGGGGACAGGCGGAGACCCAGTACTTC

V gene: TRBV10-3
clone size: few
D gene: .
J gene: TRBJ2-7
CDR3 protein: CAISEFHEQYF
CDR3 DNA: TGTGCCATCAGTGAGTTCCACGAGCAGTACTTC

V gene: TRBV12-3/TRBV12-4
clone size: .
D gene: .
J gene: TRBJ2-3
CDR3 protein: CASGLGVRDFTDTQYF
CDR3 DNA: TGTGCCAGCGGTTTGGGGGTTCGGGATTTCACAGATACGCAGTATTTT

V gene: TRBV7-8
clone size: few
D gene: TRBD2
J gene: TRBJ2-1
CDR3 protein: CASSLVGTIYSYNEQFF
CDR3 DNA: TGTGCCAGCAGCTTAGTCGGGACTATCTACTCCTACAATGAGCAGTTCTTC

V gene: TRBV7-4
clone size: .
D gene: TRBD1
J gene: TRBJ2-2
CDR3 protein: CASSLSRDRANGELFF
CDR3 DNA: TGTGCCAGCAGCTTAAGCCGGGACAGGGCGAACGGGGAGCTGTTTTTT

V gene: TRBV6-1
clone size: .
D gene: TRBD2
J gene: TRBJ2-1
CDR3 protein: CASVAGGIYNEQFF
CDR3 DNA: TGTGCCAGCGTGGCGGGGGGAATCTACAATGAGCAGTTCTTC

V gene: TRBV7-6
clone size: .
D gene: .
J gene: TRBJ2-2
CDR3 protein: CASSKIPSPNLMAGELFF
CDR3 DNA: TGTGCCAGCAGCAAAATCCCGAGCCCAAACCTTATGGCCGGGGAGCTGTTTTTT

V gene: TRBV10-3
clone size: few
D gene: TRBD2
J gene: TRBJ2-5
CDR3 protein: CAISEGASGGLGTQYF
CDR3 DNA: TGTGCCATCAGTGAGGGGGCTAGCGGGGGCCTCGGGACCCAGTACTTC

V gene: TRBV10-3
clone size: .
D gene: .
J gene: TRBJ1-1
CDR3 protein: CATKQQNTEAFF
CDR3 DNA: TGTGCCACTAAACAGCAGAACACTGAAGCTTTCTTT

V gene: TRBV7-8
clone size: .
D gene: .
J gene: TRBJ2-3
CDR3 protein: CASSLGGRYRRDTQYF
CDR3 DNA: TGTGCCAGCAGCTTAGGAGGGCGGTATAGGAGAGATACGCAGTATTTT

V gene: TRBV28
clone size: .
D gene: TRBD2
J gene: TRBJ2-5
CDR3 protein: CASSRTSGLGETQYF
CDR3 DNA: TGTGCCAGCAGTCGGACTAGCGGTCTGGGAGAGACCCAGTACTTC